This TCR beta chain appears in the sequencing data of a study of siplizumab effects on memory and regulatory T cells. Notes on the study in general: Unstimulated subsets accounted for the mapping of only a minor share of the clones that were alloreactive. Siplizumab caused a significant drop in alloreactive sequences traceable to unstimulated CD4+ memory cells. Of the proliferating CD4+ or CD8+ clones, roughly 75-95% lacked a naive or memory phenotype that could be assigned.

Sequenced by immunoSEQ multiplex PCR; TCRdb stores in-frame clones only, minus some. The data show 85,000 to 130,000 clones, roughly 92% seen once. Comment on this clone: Its target is not known.

Germline loops: CDR1 LNHDA, CDR2 SQIVND (reference sequence). The CDR3 length is 17 residues. The V gene end was trimmed by 6 bases and the J gene end by 4 bases; junction bases not matched to a gene: 15. This TCR was sampled from a human donor in good health. The chain couples TRBV19 to TRBJ1-5; TRBD1 agrees at 7 bases. Input material: Tregs sorted from blood. Written as DNA, the CDR3 is TGTGCCAGTAGCCGACGAGCAGGGGGGACCGGGAATCAGCCCCAGCATTTT. It codes for CASSRRAGGTGNQPQHF.